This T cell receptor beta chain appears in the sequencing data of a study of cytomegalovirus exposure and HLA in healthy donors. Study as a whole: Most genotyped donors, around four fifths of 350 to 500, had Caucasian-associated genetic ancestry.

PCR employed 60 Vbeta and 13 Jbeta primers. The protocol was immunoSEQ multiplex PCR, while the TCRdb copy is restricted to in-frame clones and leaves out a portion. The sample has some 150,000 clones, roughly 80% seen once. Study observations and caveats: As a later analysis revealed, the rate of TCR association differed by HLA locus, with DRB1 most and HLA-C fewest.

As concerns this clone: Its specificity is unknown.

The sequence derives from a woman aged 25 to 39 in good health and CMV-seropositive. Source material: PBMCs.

The CDR3 DNA follows: TGCGCCAGCAGCCAAGGGCCCGGGGGCACAGATACGCAGTATTTT. Encoded protein: CASSQGPGGTDTQYF. V gene TRBV4-3 combines with J gene TRBJ2-3; D might be TRBD2 (5 bases). This CDR3 comprises 15 residues. Germline V gene sequence: CDR1 LGHNA, CDR2 YSLEER. The V end was cut by 1 base, the J end by 1 base, with 9 bases between.